The T cell receptor beta chain under discussion was sequenced for a study of T cells in Graves' hyperthyroidism and ophthalmopathy. What was amplified from RNA transcripts were TCR beta CDR3 regions. Using the HTBI primer set, a first-round RT-PCR was run on the TCR CDR3. TCRdb fed the multiplex PCR reads into MiXCR, producing one record per CDR3 protein. The sample shows fewer than 30,000 distinct CDR3 sequences, less than 65% of them seen only once. With 2 bases clipped from V and 3 bases from J, the junction kept 10 bases outside the gene matches. CDR1 and CDR2 (germline): DFQATT, SNEGSKA (reference sequence). This CDR3 contains 15 residues.

Sample: blood. The origin of this receptor is a middle-aged woman with Graves' hyperthyroidism that later progressed to Graves' ophthalmopathy. This chain joins TRBV20-1 and TRBJ2-7; 7 bases map to TRBD1. CDR3 nucleotide sequence: TGCAGTGCTAGACCCCCAGGACAGGCTTACTACGAGCAGTACTTC. Amino acid sequence: CSARPPGQAYYEQYF.